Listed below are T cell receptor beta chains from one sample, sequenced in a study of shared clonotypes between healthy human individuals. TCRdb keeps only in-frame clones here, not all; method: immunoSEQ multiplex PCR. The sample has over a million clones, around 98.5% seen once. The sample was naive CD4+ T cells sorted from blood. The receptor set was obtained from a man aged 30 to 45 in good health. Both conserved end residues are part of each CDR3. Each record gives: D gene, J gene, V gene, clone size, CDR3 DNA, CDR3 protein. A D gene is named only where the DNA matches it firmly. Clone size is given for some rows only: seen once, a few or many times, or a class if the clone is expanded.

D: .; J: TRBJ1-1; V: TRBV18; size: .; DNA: TGTGCCAGCTCACCAAGGCGATCTGAAGCTTTCTTT; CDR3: CASSPRRSEAFF
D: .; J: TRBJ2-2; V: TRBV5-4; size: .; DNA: TGTGCCAGCAGCGACGCAGGTGTCCACACCGGGGAGCTGTTTTTT; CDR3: CASSDAGVHTGELFF
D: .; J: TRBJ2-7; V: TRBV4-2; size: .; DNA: TGTGCCAGCAGCCGCAACCAGGGCACAGCCGAGGGCGAGCAGTACTTC; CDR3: CASSRNQGTAEGEQYF
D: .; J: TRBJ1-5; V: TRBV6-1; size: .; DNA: TGTGCCACCGCCCCGGACACCTTCAATCAGCCCCAGCATTTT; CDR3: CATAPDTFNQPQHF
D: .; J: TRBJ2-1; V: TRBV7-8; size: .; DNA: TGTGCCAGCACCCCGCCGAGCTCCTACAATGAGCAGTTCTTC; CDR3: CASTPPSSYNEQFF
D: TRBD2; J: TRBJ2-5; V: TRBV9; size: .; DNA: TGTGCCAGCAGCGCCTTTGGACTAGGCCAAGAGACCCAGTACTTC; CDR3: CASSAFGLGQETQYF
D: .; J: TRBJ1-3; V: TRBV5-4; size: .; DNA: TGTGCCAGCAGCTTGAATCCGGGGCAGACTGGAAACACCATATATTTT; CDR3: CASSLNPGQTGNTIYF
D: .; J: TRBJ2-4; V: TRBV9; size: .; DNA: TGTGCCAGCAGCGGCGGCGATTTTGCCAAAAACATTCAGTACTTC; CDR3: CASSGGDFAKNIQYF
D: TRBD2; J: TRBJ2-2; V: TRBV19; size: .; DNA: TGTGCCAGTATACCGGGACTAGGAAAGGGCACCGGGGAGCTGTTTTTT; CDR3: CASIPGLGKGTGELFF
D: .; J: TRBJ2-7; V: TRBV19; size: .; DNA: TGTGCCAGTAGTTCCAGCCCGACTAGGCCTTCCTACGAGCAGTACTTC; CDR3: CASSSSPTRPSYEQYF
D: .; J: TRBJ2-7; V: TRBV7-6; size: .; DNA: TGTGCCAGCAGCTTAGATCCCGCTAGGGAGCAGTACTTC; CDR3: CASSLDPAREQYF
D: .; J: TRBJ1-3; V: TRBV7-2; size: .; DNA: TGTGCCAGCAGCCCGCACAGGGTCTCTGGAAACACCATATATTTT; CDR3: CASSPHRVSGNTIYF
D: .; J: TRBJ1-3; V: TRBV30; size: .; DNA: TGTGCCTGCTGGGGGGGCGGGCTCTCTGGAAACACCATATATTTT; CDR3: CACWGGGLSGNTIYF
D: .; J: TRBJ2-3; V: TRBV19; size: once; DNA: TGTGCCAGTAGTCAGGTCTCGGATACGCAGTATTTT; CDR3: CASSQVSDTQYF
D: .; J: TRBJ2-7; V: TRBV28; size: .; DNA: TGTGCCAGCAGCATAAACACCTACGAGCAGTACTTC; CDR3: CASSINTYEQYF
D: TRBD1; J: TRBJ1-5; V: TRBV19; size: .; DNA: TGTGCCAGTAGCCGACAGGGCGCTGGGGGCATCGTGGGAAATAGCAATCAGCCCCAGCATTTT; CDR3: CASSRQGAGGIVGNSNQPQHF
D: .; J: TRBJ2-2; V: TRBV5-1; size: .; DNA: TGCGCCAGCAGCTTTGTGCCCACCGGGGAGCTGTTTTTT; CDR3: CASSFVPTGELFF
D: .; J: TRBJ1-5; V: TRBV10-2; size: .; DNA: TGCGCCAGCAGTGGACAGAAGTATCAGCCCCAGCATTTT; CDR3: CASSGQKYQPQHF
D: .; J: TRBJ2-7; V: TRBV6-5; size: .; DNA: TGTGCCAGCAGTTACTTGACAGAAGGCGAGCAGTACTTC; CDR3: CASSYLTEGEQYF
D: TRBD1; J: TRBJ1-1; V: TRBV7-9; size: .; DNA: TGTGCCAGCATTAGTCCGACAGGGGAGGTCGAACGTTCGCGCACTGAAGCTTTCTTT; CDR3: CASISPTGEVERSRTEAFF
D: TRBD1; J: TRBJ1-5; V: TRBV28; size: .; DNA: TGTGCCAGCAGTTTAATGGGACAGGGGGAGAATCAGCCCCAGCATTTT; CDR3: CASSLMGQGENQPQHF
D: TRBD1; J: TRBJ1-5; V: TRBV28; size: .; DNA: TGTGCCAGCAGCCAAGGCAGGGGGTATCAGCCCCAGCATTTT; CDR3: CASSQGRGYQPQHF
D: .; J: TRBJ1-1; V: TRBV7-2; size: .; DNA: TGTGCCAGCAGCTTATCCGGGCAGCTCGAGAACACTGAAGCTTTCTTT; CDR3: CASSLSGQLENTEAFF
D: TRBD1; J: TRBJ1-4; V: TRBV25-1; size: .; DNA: TGTGCCAGCAGTGTGACAGGGAGACATGAAAAACTGTTTTTT; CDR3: CASSVTGRHEKLFF
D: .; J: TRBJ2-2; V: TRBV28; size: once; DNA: TGTGCCAGTACCGGGACCATATTCACCGGGGAGCTGTTTTTT; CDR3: CASTGTIFTGELFF
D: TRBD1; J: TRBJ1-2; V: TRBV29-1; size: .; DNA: TGCAGCGCTCCCGGGACAGGGGGAGAATACGGCTACACCTTC; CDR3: CSAPGTGGEYGYTF
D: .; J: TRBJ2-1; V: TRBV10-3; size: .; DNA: TGTGCCATCAGTGATCCTCGGGAGTTTACACATCGCTCCTACAATGAGCAGTTCTTC; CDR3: CAISDPREFTHRSYNEQFF
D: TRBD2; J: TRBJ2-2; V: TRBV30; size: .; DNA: TGTGCCTGGAGTGTACTAGCGGGAGGCGGCGGGGAGCTGTTTTTT; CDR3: CAWSVLAGGGGELFF
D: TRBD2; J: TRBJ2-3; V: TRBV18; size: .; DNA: TGTGCCAGCTCCCCTCGACTAGCGGACACAGATACGCAGTATTTT; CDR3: CASSPRLADTDTQYF
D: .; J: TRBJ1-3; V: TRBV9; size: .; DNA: TGTGCCAGCAGCGTAGAGGGTGCGGGCTCTGGAAACACCATATATTTT; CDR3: CASSVEGAGSGNTIYF
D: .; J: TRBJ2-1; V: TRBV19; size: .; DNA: TGTGCCAGTAGTATTTTAGGTCTCAACAATGAGCAGTTCTTC; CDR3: CASSILGLNNEQFF
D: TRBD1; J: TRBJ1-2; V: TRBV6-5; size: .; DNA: TGTGCCAGCAACCACAGGGGGCGCGTCTATGGCTACACCTTC; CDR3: CASNHRGRVYGYTF
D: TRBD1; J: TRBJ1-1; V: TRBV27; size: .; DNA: TGTGCCAGCAGTTTTCAGGGGGCGCGCACTGAAGCTTTCTTT; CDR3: CASSFQGARTEAFF
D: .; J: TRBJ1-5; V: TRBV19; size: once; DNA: TGTGCCAGTAGTATAGCTCGGGGAGGAAATCAGCCCCAGCATTTT; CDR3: CASSIARGGNQPQHF
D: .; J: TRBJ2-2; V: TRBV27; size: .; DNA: TGTGCCAGCAGTTTTAACACCGGGGAGCTGTTTTTT; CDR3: CASSFNTGELFF
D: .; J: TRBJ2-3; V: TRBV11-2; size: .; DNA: TGTGCCAGCACCCTCGGACAGCGCGGGGGCACAGATACGCAGTATTTT; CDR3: CASTLGQRGGTDTQYF
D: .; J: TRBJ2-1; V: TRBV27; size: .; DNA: TGTGCCAGCAGTTTCGATCGGGAAGAGAATGAGCAGTTCTTC; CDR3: CASSFDREENEQFF
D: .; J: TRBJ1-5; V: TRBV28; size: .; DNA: TGTGCCAGCAGTTCACCGGGACACTTCAATCAGCCCCAGCATTTT; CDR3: CASSSPGHFNQPQHF
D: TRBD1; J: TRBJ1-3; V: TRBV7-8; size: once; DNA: TGTGCCAGCAGCGACCGACAGGGGGCGTCTGGAAACACCATATATTTT; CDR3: CASSDRQGASGNTIYF
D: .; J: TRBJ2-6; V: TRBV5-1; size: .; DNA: TGCGCCAGCAGTCACAATCCGAGCTCTGGGGCCAACGTCCTGACTTTC; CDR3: CASSHNPSSGANVLTF
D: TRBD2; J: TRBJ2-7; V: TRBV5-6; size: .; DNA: TGTGCCAGCAGGGGGCTAGCGGGAGGCGAGCAGTACTTC; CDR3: CASRGLAGGEQYF
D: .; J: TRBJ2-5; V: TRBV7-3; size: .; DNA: TGTGCCAGCAGCTTATCTGGAGGACCGGCGACCCAGTACTTC; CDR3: CASSLSGGPATQYF
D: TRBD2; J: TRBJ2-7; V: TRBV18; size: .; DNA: TGTGCCAGCTCACTAGGGACTAGCAGAAGTTACGAGCAGTACTTC; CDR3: CASSLGTSRSYEQYF
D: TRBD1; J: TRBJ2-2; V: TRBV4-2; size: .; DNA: TGTGCCAGCCGGAGACAGGGAGTAAACACCGGGGAGCTGTTTTTT; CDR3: CASRRQGVNTGELFF
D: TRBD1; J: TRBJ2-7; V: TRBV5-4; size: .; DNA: TGTGCCAGCAGCAAGGACAGGGCCACCGAGCAGTACTTC; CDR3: CASSKDRATEQYF
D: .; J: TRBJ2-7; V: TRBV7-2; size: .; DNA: TGTGCCAGCAGCTGGGATACCAACGAGCAGTACTTC; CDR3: CASSWDTNEQYF
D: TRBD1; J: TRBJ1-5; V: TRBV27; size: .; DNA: TGTGCCAGCCAGACCAACAGGGGCGCTCAGCCCCAGCATTTT; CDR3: CASQTNRGAQPQHF
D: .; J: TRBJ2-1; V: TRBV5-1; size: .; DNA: TGCGCCAGCAGCTCGCAACCCTCAGACTCAGCCGGTCTGGGGCAGTTCTTC; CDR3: CASSSQPSDSAGLGQFF
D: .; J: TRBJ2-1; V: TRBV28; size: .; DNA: TGTGCCAGCAGTTCCGTCGATACTGTCTATGAGCAGTTCTTC; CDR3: CASSSVDTVYEQFF
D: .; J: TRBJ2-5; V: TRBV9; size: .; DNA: TGTGCCAGCAGCGTAGGACCCGGATTTGGTGAGACCCAGTACTTC; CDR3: CASSVGPGFGETQYF
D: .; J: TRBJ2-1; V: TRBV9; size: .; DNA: TGTGCCAGCAGCGTAGGCGTTAGCATACAGGTCAATGAGCAGTTCTTC; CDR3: CASSVGVSIQVNEQFF
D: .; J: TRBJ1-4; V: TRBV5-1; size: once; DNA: TGCGCCAGCAGCGGGCCGGGCGAAAAACTGTTTTTT; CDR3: CASSGPGEKLFF
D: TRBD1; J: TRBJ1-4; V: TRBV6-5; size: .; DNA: TGTGCCAGCAGTTACTTGTCAGGGGGCGCGAGGGAAAAACTGTTTTTT; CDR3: CASSYLSGGAREKLFF
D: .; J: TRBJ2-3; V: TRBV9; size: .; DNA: TGTGCCAGCAGCCCACGATCAAGTAGCACAGATACGCAGTATTTT; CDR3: CASSPRSSSTDTQYF
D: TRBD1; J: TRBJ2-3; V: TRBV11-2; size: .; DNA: TGTGCCAGCAGCACAAACAGGGGCGCAGATACGCAGTATTTT; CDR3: CASSTNRGADTQYF
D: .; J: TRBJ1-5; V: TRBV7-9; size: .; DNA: TGTGCCAGCAGCTCCACGGGGGCCCAGCCCCAGCATTTT; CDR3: CASSSTGAQPQHF
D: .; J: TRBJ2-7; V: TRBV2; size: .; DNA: TGTGCCAGCAGTGGTCAGGCATACGAGCAGTACTTC; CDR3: CASSGQAYEQYF